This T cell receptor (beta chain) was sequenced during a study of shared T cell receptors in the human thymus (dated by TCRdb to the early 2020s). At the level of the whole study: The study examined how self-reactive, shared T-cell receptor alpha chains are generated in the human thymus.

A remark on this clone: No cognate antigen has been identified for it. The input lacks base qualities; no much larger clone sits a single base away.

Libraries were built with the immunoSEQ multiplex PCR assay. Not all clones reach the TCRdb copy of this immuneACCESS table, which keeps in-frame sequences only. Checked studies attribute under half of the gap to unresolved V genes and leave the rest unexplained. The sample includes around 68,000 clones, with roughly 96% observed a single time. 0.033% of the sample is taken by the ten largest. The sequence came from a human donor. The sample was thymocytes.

CDR3 region: CASSIVFDAPPGGYGYTF. The nucleotide sequence is given as TGTGCCAGTAGTATAGTATTCGACGCACCCCCCGGGGGCTATGGCTACACCTTC. In this chain, TRBV19 is recombined with TRBJ1-2; TRBD1 is perhaps the D gene, given 5 matching bases. The CDR3 goes from the cysteine to the phenylalanine over 18 residues. Only CDR3 DNA is held: 54 bases, read in frame from base 1. From the germline V gene (reference sequence), CDR1 is LNHDA and CDR2 is SQIVND. Relative to germline, V is 1 base shorter and J is 4 bases shorter, with 22 bases between their ends.